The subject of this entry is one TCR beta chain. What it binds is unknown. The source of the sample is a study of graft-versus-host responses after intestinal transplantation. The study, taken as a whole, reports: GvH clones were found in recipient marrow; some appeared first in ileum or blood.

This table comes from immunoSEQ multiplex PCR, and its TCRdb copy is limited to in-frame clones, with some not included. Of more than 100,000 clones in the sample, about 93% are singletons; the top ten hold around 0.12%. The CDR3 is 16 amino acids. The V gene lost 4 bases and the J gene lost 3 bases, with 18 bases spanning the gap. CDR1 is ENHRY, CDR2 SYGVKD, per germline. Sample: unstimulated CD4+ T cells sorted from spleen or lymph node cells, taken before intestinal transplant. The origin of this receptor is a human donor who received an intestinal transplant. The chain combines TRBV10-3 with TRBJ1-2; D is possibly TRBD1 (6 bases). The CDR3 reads CAISASPNRDHYGYTF. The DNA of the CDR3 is TGTGCCATCAGTGCATCCCCGAACAGGGACCACTATGGCTACACCTTC.